Reported below is one T cell receptor beta chain. Its antigen is not known. PBMC-derived CD4+ and CD8+ T cells were sorted. Extraction of RNA preceded its reverse transcription into cDNA, which served as the sequencing template. Only in-frame clones appear in the TCRdb table, and some are missing; sequencing was by immunoSEQ multiplex PCR. The repertoire holds roughly 120,000 clones, approximately 58% seen once, with about 3% in the top ten. The data stem from a study of CD8+ T cells in alopecia areata. After removal of 6 bases from V and 0 bases from J, the junction contained 8 bases not matched to a gene. The V gene's germline CDR1 is SNHLY and CDR2 FYNNEI. This CDR3 contains 17 residues. Findings of the study overall: In patients, TCRs were shared less clearly than in mice, and HLA may possibly be involved. In lesional scalp, particularly from alopecia totalis/universalis, clonality was higher than in normal scalp.

This TCR derives from a human donor in good health. The sequenced sample consisted of CD4+ T cells sorted from blood. The rearrangement links TRBV2 to TRBJ2-6; 7 nucleotides match TRBD1. This CDR3 is CASRDRQGTSGANVLTF. The CDR3 DNA is TGTGCCAGCAGGGATAGACAGGGAACCTCTGGGGCCAACGTCCTGACTTTC.